This T cell receptor (beta chain) is drawn from a study of spatial heterogeneity in lung cancer. Study summary: Across the raw uncorrected reads, a unique TCR and UMI combination was observed, on average, more than ten times.

Every cDNA TCR molecule received its own unique molecular identifier. Each CDR3 protein is one row after TCRdb ran MiXCR on the 5' RACE reads. The sample has 35,000 to 55,000 distinct CDR3 sequences, approximately 6.3% seen once. The CDR3 has 15 residues. Trimming removed 6 bases from V and 6 bases from J; junction bases left unmatched: 7. Germline assignment: CDR1 MNHEY and CDR2 SMNVEV (reference sequence). Regarding the study as a whole: Ubiquitous expanded tumor TCRs were seen in blood more at resection than at follow-up.

In the case of this clonotype: Its matching antigen is unknown.

Time point meaning: sample taken at primary tumor resection. The sequence derives from a female donor with early-stage non-small cell lung cancer. Material: PBMCs, obtained at surgery. This chain connects TRBV27 to TRBJ2-3; 12 positions agree with TRBD1. This chain's CDR3 is CASSSKGTGGDTQYF. DNA for the CDR3: TGTGCCAGCAGCAGTAAAGGGACAGGGGGCGATACGCAGTATTTT.